This paragraph covers one T cell receptor beta chain sequence. Per the authors' pipeline: Reference gene primer amplification yielded estimated nucleated cell counts. TCRdb keeps only in-frame clones here, not all; method: immunoSEQ multiplex PCR. Clonal size and the V and J genes are those of that table, whereas D and trimming came from the DNA. The sample includes some 140,000 clones, 70% to 80% of them seen just once. CDR3 length equals 15 residues. V lost 4 bases and J 0 bases, leaving 9 bases between the germline ends. Germline CDR1 reads LNHDA; CDR2 reads SQIVND (reference sequence). The record originates from a study of blood T cell repertoires in COVID-19. Whole-study context: The cDNA or gDNA used as material had been derived from T cells, B-cell-depleted T cells, or PBMCs.

Material: peripheral blood. This receptor was obtained from a man between 60 and 70 years old with acute or convalescent COVID-19. This chain connects TRBV19 to TRBJ2-2; no clear D gene. The CDR3 protein is CASSSLAANTGELFF. CDR3 bases: TGTGCCAGTAGTAGCTTAGCAGCGAACACCGGGGAGCTGTTTTTT.